Following are 17 T cell receptor beta chains from one sample sequenced in a study of cytomegalovirus exposure and HLA in healthy donors. The PCR contained 60 Vbeta and 13 Jbeta primers. Sequenced by immunoSEQ multiplex PCR; TCRdb stores in-frame clones only, minus some. Of about 210,000 clones listed, around 82% were seen once; the top ten hold 11% to 15%. The specimen sequenced was PBMCs. The receptors were gathered from a woman between 25 and 40 years old in good health and CMV-seropositive.

The CDR3 loop is CASSLETGTEDTEAFF. Here the CDR3 DNA reads TGCGCCAGCAGCTTGGAGACCGGGACAGAAGACACTGAAGCTTTCTTT. The chain links TRBV5-1 to TRBJ1-1; 7 nucleotides line up with TRBD1. Germline-derived CDR1 and CDR2 are SGHRS and YFSETQ. Trimming removed 0 bases from V and 3 bases from J; junction bases left unmatched: 8. The CDR3 spans 16 residues.

The V gene is TRBV27, the J gene TRBJ2-7; 7 nucleotides match TRBD1. Germline values: CDR1 MNHEY, CDR2 SMNVEV (reference sequence). Trimming cost V 8 bases and J 2 bases; bases outside gene matches: 9. The CDR3 contains 14 residues. CDR3 nucleotides: TGTGCCAGCGGGCAGACAGGGTCGGCCTACGAGCAGTACTTC. It encodes CASGQTGSAYEQYF.

The chain employs TRBV5-1 and TRBJ2-3, with 13 positions matching TRBD2. CDR1 is SGHRS, CDR2 YFSETQ, per germline. Losses at the gene ends were 4 bases for V and 11 bases for J; bases not matched to a gene: 13. This CDR3 has 16 residues. DNA of the CDR3: TGCGCCAGCAGCGCGGGACTAGCGGGACCCCCGATAGGGCAGTATTTT. Translation gives CASSAGLAGPPIGQYF.

In its sample, this clone was seen a few times. The CDR3 region is CASSLSGLETQYF. The CDR3 coding sequence is TGTGCCAGCAGCCTTAGCGGCCTAGAGACCCAGTACTTC. This rearrangement joins TRBV28 to TRBJ2-5, with TRBD2 as a possible D gene (6 bases). The V end was cut by 6 bases, the J end by 4 bases, with 12 bases between. In germline, CDR1 is MDHEN, CDR2 SYDVKM. This CDR3 is 13 amino acids long.

This clone was detected only a few times. CDR3: CASSPDPGVSYEQYF. For the CDR3, the DNA is TGTGCCAGCAGTCCTGACCCGGGGGTCTCCTACGAGCAGTACTTC. The chain joins TRBV6-5 to TRBJ2-7, with a possible D match to TRBD2 (6 bases). Germline CDR1 MNHEY, CDR2 SVGAGI. V was trimmed by 5 bases and J by 0 bases, leaving 14 bases between them. This CDR3 is 15 amino acids long.

This chain joins TRBV5-1 and TRBJ2-3; no firm D call. Germline V CDR1 and CDR2: SGHRS, YFSETQ. V was cut by 2 bases and J by 0 bases, with 10 bases left in between. This CDR3 spans 15 amino acids. The CDR3 nucleotides are TGCGCCAGCAGCTTCGAAACATATAGCACAGATACGCAGTATTTT. This sequence encodes CASSFETYSTDTQYF.

J is TRBJ2-7 and V is TRBV6-6; tentatively, D is TRBD1 (6 bases). The CDR3 runs to 14 residues. Germline CDR1 is MNHNY and CDR2 is SVGAGI (reference sequence). The V and J ends lost 0 bases and 1 base respectively, with 7 bases between them. CDR3 amino acids: CASSYSGASYEQYF. In nucleotides, the CDR3 is TGTGCCAGCAGTTACTCGGGGGCTTCCTACGAGCAGTACTTC.

The chain recombines TRBV20-1 with TRBJ2-7, with a possible D match to TRBD1 (6 bases). From germline, CDR1 is DFQATT and CDR2 SNEGSKA (reference sequence). CDR3 length: 11 residues. The germline V and J ends were trimmed by 1 base and 5 bases, with 6 bases remaining between them. The CDR3 loop is CSARGGHEQYF. In DNA form, the CDR3 reads TGCAGTGCTAGAGGGGGGCACGAGCAGTACTTC.

The rearrangement uses TRBV2 and TRBJ1-5; D ambiguous. Germline CDR1 SNHLY, CDR2 FYNNEI. This CDR3 is built from 16 residues. V dropped 2 bases and J dropped 0 bases, with 11 bases sitting between them. The CDR3 protein is CASSESPSYSNQPQHF. CDR3 nucleotides: TGTGCCAGCAGTGAATCCCCGAGCTATAGCAATCAGCCCCAGCATTTT.

This chain links TRBV9 with TRBJ1-2; D is unclear. Germline V gene lookup returns CDR1 SGDLS and CDR2 YYNGEE. The V and J ends lost 4 bases and 8 bases respectively, with 24 bases between them. This CDR3 has 16 amino acids. CDR3 region: CASSLTFRDDMEGYTF. In DNA, the CDR3 is TGTGCCAGCAGCCTAACGTTCCGGGATGATATGGAAGGCTACACCTTC.

The chain is built from TRBV15 and TRBJ1-5, with D possibly TRBD1 on 5 matching bases. The germline gives CDR1 LNHNV, CDR2 YYDKDF (reference sequence). The V gene lost 0 bases and the J gene lost 3 bases, with 12 bases spanning the gap. This CDR3 comprises 16 residues. The CDR3 here is CATSRDSDSYNQPQHF. The CDR3 DNA is TGTGCCACCAGCAGAGACTCTGACAGCTACAATCAGCCCCAGCATTTT.

The CDR3 nucleotides are TGTGCCAGCAGCCCAATGCCGACAGGGGGCAGTAGGTATGGCTACACCTTC. Translation: CASSPMPTGGSRYGYTF. This rearrangement joins TRBV5-4 to TRBJ1-2, with 10 nucleotides matching TRBD1. The germline gives CDR1 SGHNT, CDR2 YYREEE (reference sequence). V shed 4 bases, J shed 5 bases, and the junction held 14 bases outside the gene matches. This CDR3 has 17 amino acids.

J is TRBJ1-1 and V is TRBV9, with TRBD1 as a possible D gene (6 bases). V was clipped by 2 bases and J by 1 base, with 6 bases between them. The CDR3 extends over 13 amino acids. Germline V gene data show CDR1 as SGDLS and CDR2 as YYNGEE. The CDR3 DNA reads as TGTGCCAGCAGCGTGACAGGGAACACTGAAGCTTTCTTT. Protein product: CASSVTGNTEAFF. The variable domain in full, completed from reference TRBV9 and TRBJ1-1, reads DSGVTQTPKHLITATGQRVTLRCSPRSGDLSVYWYQQSLDQGLQFLIQYYNGEERAKGNILERFSAQQFPDLHSELNLSSLELGDSALYFCASSVTGNTEAFFGQGTRLTVV.

This clone was observed a single time. The V and J genes are TRBV5-1 and TRBJ2-7; 7 bases map to TRBD1. Germline values: CDR1 SGHRS, CDR2 YFSETQ. The CDR3 runs 11 residues. The ends lost 5 bases at V and 6 bases at J; junction bases unmatched: 2. This chain's CDR3 is CASRRQGEQYF. In nucleotides, the CDR3 is TGCGCCAGCAGGAGACAGGGCGAGCAGTACTTC.

In its sample, this clone was seen once. The chain has TRBV12-1 and TRBJ1-2. TRBV12-1 is recorded as a pseudogene. CDR3 length: 17 residues. The CDR3 spells CASSFAPSEEIGYGYTF. The CDR3 DNA reads as TGTGCCAGCAGCTTTGCCCCGTCCGAGGAAATAGGCTATGGCTACACCTTC.

V usage is TRBV11-1 and J usage is TRBJ2-1; 9 bases are a match to TRBD1. Germline CDR1 is SGHAT and CDR2 is FQDESV (reference sequence). The CDR3 runs to 16 residues. V gave up 1 base and J gave up 7 bases; unmatched junction bases: 8. The chain's CDR3 is CASSLGRDRVWNEQFF. The DNA for the CDR3 is TGTGCCAGCAGCTTAGGCCGGGACAGGGTTTGGAATGAGCAGTTCTTC.

This clone was found once. The chain has TRBV6-5 and TRBJ2-3; TRBD1 matches at 9 bases. This CDR3 is built from 15 residues. Trimming removed 4 bases from V and 6 bases from J; junction bases left unmatched: 8. Germline assignment: CDR1 MNHEY and CDR2 SVGAGI. The CDR3: CASSSQDRGWDTQYF. CDR3 DNA: TGTGCCAGCAGTTCCCAGGACAGGGGCTGGGATACGCAGTATTTT.